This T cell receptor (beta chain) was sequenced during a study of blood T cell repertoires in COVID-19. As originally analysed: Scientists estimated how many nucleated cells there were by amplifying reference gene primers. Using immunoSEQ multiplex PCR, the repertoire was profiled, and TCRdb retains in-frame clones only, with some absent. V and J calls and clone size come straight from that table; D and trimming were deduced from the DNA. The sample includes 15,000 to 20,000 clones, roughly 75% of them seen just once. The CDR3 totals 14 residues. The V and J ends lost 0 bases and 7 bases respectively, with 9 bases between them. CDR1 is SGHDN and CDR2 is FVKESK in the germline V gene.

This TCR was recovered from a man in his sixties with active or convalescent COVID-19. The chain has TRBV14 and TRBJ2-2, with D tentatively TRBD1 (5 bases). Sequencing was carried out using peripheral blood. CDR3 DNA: TGTGCCAGCAGCCAAGATAGGGGAATCGGGGAGCTGTTTTTT. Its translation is CASSQDRGIGELFF. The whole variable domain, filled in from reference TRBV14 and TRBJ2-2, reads EAGVTQFPSHSVIEKGQTVTLRCDPISGHDNLYWYRRVMGKEIKFLLHFVKESKQDESGMPNNRFLAERTGGTYSTLKVQPAELEDSGVYFCASSQDRGIGELFFGEGSRLTVL.